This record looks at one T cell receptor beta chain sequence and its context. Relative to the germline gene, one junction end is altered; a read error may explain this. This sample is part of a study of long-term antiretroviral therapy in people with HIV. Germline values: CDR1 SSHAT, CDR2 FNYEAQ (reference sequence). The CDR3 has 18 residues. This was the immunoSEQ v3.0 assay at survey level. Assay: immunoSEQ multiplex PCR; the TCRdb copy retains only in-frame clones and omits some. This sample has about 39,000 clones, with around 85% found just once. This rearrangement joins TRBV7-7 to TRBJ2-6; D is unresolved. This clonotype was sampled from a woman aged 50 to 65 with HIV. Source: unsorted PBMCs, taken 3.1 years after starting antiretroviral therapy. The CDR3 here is CASSLDPPAVSGANVLTF. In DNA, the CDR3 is TGTGCTAGCAGCTTAGATCCCCCGGCAGTCTCTGGGGCCAACGTCCTGACTTTC.